This passage covers 10 T cell receptor beta chains from one sample sequenced in a study of brain T cells in children with intractable seizures. Clones were sequenced by immunoSEQ multiplex PCR, and TCRdb holds only the in-frame ones, with some missing. The sample records around 80,000 clones, under 95% being singletons. The sample consisted of peripheral blood, taken at surgery. The receptors shown here come from a girl aged 2-10 years with Rasmussen encephalitis and intractable seizures.

The V gene is TRBV2, the J gene TRBJ2-7; 12 bases are a match to TRBD2. V lost 7 bases, J lost 4 bases, and 2 bases stayed unmatched. The CDR3 is 13 residues long. The germline V gene encodes CDR1 SNHLY and CDR2 FYNNEI. CDR3 region: CASILAGGYEQYF. CDR3 coding DNA: TGTGCCAGCATACTAGCGGGGGGTTACGAGCAGTACTTC.

The gene calls are TRBV5-1 and TRBJ2-5, with 11 bases matching TRBD1. The CDR3 has 17 amino acids. Germline V gives CDR1 SGHRS, CDR2 YFSETQ. Trimming removed 4 bases from V and 2 bases from J; junction bases left unmatched: 10. The CDR3 sequence is CASSLSGTGGPQETQYF. CDR3 in DNA: TGCGCCAGCAGCCTGTCCGGGACAGGGGGACCACAAGAGACCCAGTACTTC.

The CDR3 DNA sequence: TGTGCCACCAGTGGAGGGGCGAGCTCTGGAAACACCATATATTTT. This gives the protein CATSGGASSGNTIYF. The chain links TRBV24-1 to TRBJ1-3, with D possibly matching TRBD1 (5 bases). V lost 5 bases, J lost 0 bases, and 10 bases lay in between. Per germline, CDR1 KGHDR and CDR2 SFDVKD. The CDR3 length is 15 residues.

The chain uses TRBV27 and TRBJ1-5; D gene ambiguous. Germline V gene data show CDR1 as MNHEY and CDR2 as SMNVEV (reference sequence). This CDR3 region has 17 residues. V was pared by 5 bases and J by 1 base, with 18 bases between. The CDR3 bases are TGTGCCAGCAGTCCCGCTAAACGGGTCTTCAGCAATCAGCCCCAGCATTTT. It codes for CASSPAKRVFSNQPQHF.

This chain connects TRBV3-1 (or the pseudogene TRBV3-2) to TRBJ2-3; D remains unclear. V gave up 0 bases and J gave up 4 bases, with 11 bases separating them. Per germline, CDR1 LGHDT and CDR2 YNNKEL (reference sequence). This CDR3 contains 15 residues. The CDR3 nucleotides read TGTGCCAGCAGCCAAGAGTCAGGTTCCGCAGATACGCAGTATTTT. It yields the protein CASSQESGSADTQYF.

This clone was observed a handful of times. V usage is TRBV7-6 and J usage is TRBJ1-4; possibly TRBD1 for D (6 bases). V dropped 2 bases and J dropped 7 bases, with 11 bases sitting between them. The CDR3 is 14 amino acids. The germline gives CDR1 SGHVS, CDR2 FNYEAQ. CDR3 loop: CASSLRRGSEKLFF. DNA of the CDR3: TGTGCCAGCAGCTTACGCAGGGGAAGTGAAAAACTGTTTTTT.

The CDR3 region has the DNA TGCAGCGTTGAAGATCCATACAGCACTGAAGCTTTCTTT. Encoded protein: CSVEDPYSTEAFF. The J gene is TRBJ1-1, the V gene TRBV29-1; D is ambiguous. The germline CDR1 and CDR2 sequences are SQVTM and ANQGSEA. V was shortened by 0 bases and J by 4 bases, with 9 bases between the two germline ends. This CDR3 is built from 13 residues.

The chain is built from TRBV29-1 and TRBJ1-1; D unresolved. In germline, CDR1 is SQVTM, CDR2 ANQGSEA. Trimming removed 6 bases from V and 0 bases from J, with 11 bases in between. The CDR3 spans 13 residues. CDR3 sequence reads: CSVRGRLNTEAFF. In nucleotides, the CDR3 is TGCAGCGTAAGAGGACGGTTGAACACTGAAGCTTTCTTT.

This clone was seen only once. The rearrangement uses TRBV16 and TRBJ2-7, with 7 bases aligning to TRBD1. CDR3 size: 14 residues. Germline V CDR1 and CDR2: KGHSY, FQNENV. Trimming removed 4 bases from V and 4 bases from J; junction bases left unmatched: 7. The CDR3 region is CASSRDRAGYEQYF. CDR3 sequence (DNA): TGTGCCAGCAGCCGAGACAGGGCCGGGTACGAGCAGTACTTC.

This sequence joins TRBV5-4 and TRBJ2-3; 7 positions agree with TRBD1. Germline V gene data show CDR1 as SGHNT and CDR2 as YYREEE (reference sequence). This CDR3 comprises 15 residues. V was pared by 0 bases and J by 4 bases, with 5 bases of the junction left unmatched. The DNA for the CDR3 is TGTGCCAGCAGCTTGGTTGACAGGGCCCCAGATACGCAGTATTTT. Translated: CASSLVDRAPDTQYF.